There are many counts of the clone carrying this T cell receptor (beta chain). Antigen specificity is unknown. Generation of TCR beta libraries employed quantitative 5'-RACE incorporating molecular barcodes. TCRdb recomputed calls from the 5' RACE reads with MiXCR, one row per CDR3 protein. The sample has around 890,000 distinct CDR3 sequences; 10% to 15% are singletons. The data originate from a study of CD8 T cells in ankylosing spondylitis. Study results and caveats: Significant enrichment of disease-linked clones was reportedly seen in matched ankylosing spondylitis synovial fluid. One TCR beta motif, made up of fewer than 10 highly homologous variants, appeared characteristic of ankylosing spondylitis blood.

The sample consisted of blood, either unsorted or a sorted T cell fraction (not recorded which). This TCR was sampled from a male donor with ankylosing spondylitis.

This CDR3 is CSAGEVAGNNEQFF. CDR3 bases: TGCAGCGCCGGAGAGGTAGCGGGGAACAATGAGCAGTTCTTC. The chain joins TRBV29-1 to TRBJ2-1; 8 bases are shared with TRBD2. Germline CDR1 and CDR2: SQVTM and ANQGSEA. Trimming cost V 7 bases and J 5 bases; bases outside gene matches: 10. There are 14 residues in the CDR3.